Below, 19 T cell receptor beta chains from the same sample are listed, as sequenced in a study of blood T cell repertoires in COVID-19. Clones were read by immunoSEQ multiplex PCR, and TCRdb kept only the in-frame ones, dropping some. The sample lists 200,000 to 300,000 clones, roughly 86% occurring once. Sequencing was done on a sample of PBMCs or T cells enriched from blood (not recorded which). Source of these receptors: a woman between 18 and 29 years old who had recovered from COVID-19.

The chain joins TRBV7-2 to TRBJ1-6; D is possibly TRBD1 (6 bases). V dropped 4 bases and J dropped 0 bases, with 7 bases sitting between them. Germline CDR1 reads SGHTA; CDR2 reads FQGNSA. CDR3 length equals 15 residues. The CDR3 loop is CASSSDSSYNSPLHF. CDR3 sequence (DNA): TGTGCCAGCAGCTCGGACAGCTCCTATAATTCACCCCTCCACTTT.

This clone is a singleton in its sample. The chain is built from TRBV7-9 and TRBJ2-3; no firm D call. Trimming left V 2 bases short and J 6 bases short, with 6 bases between. The CDR3 spans 12 residues. Germline V gene sequence: CDR1 SEHNR, CDR2 FQNEAQ (reference sequence). DNA for the CDR3: TGTGCCAGCAGCTTATTGGCCGATACGCAGTATTTT. This encodes CASSLLADTQYF.

The chain couples TRBV5-6 to TRBJ2-5; tentative D call: TRBD1 (6 bases). From germline, CDR1 is SGHDT and CDR2 YYEEEE. CDR3 length equals 16 residues. The V and J ends lost 1 base and 1 base respectively, with 14 bases between them. The CDR3 loop reads CASSLTPRGSQETQYF. The CDR3 DNA reads TGTGCCAGCAGCTTGACCCCCAGGGGCTCCCAAGAGACCCAGTACTTC.

The V and J genes are TRBV2 and TRBJ1-1; 7 nucleotides agree with TRBD1. This CDR3 region has 13 residues. J gave up 8 bases and V 8 bases, and 11 bases lay outside the gene matches. Germline V gene data show CDR1 as SNHLY and CDR2 as FYNNEI. The CDR3, as DNA: TGTGCCAGCTGCCAACAGGGGTTCGGCGAAGCTTTCTTT. Translated: CASCQQGFGEAFF.

This sequence joins TRBV9 and TRBJ2-7; D is ambiguous. The ends were cut back, 0 bases at V and 4 bases at J, with 8 bases in the middle. Per the germline V gene, CDR1 is SGDLS and CDR2 is YYNGEE. CDR3 length: 13 amino acids. The CDR3 bases are TGTGCCAGCAGCGTAGATGACACATACGAGCAGTACTTC. The encoded protein is CASSVDDTYEQYF.

This chain links TRBV3-1 (or the pseudogene TRBV3-2) with TRBJ1-2; tentatively, D is TRBD1 (5 bases). Germline CDR1 reads LGHDT; CDR2 reads YNNKEL (reference sequence). This CDR3 has 13 residues. Trimming stripped 1 base from V and 5 bases from J, with 8 bases between. The CDR3 here is CASSQAGLYGYTF. Here the CDR3 DNA reads TGTGCCAGCAGCCAAGCAGGGTTGTATGGCTACACCTTC.

V is TRBV2 and J is TRBJ1-5, with D perhaps matching TRBD1 (5 bases). V was trimmed by 9 bases and J by 1 base, leaving 19 bases between them. The CDR3 length is 16 residues. Germline-derived CDR1 and CDR2 are SNHLY and FYNNEI. The CDR3 is CASGPTAPRSNQPQHF. The CDR3 bases are TGTGCCAGTGGCCCGACAGCCCCAAGGAGCAATCAGCCCCAGCATTTT.

This sequence joins TRBV7-9 and TRBJ1-3, with D possibly being TRBD1 (6 bases). CDR1 is SEHNR, CDR2 FQNEAQ, per germline (reference sequence). The V end lost 1 base, the J end lost 2 bases, and 12 bases lay between the germline ends. This CDR3 has 16 amino acids. CDR3 residues: CASSLGAGAAGNTIYF. The DNA of the CDR3 is TGTGCCAGCAGCTTAGGGGCAGGGGCTGCTGGAAACACCATATATTTT.

V usage is TRBV5-8 and J usage is TRBJ1-1; no definite D call. Germline V lookup: CDR1 SGHTS, CDR2 YDEGEE. Trimming removed 4 bases from V and 5 bases from J, with 18 bases in between. This CDR3 is 15 amino acids long. CDR3 loop: CASSPRLRRLTEAFF. The DNA for the CDR3 is TGTGCCAGCAGCCCCCGACTGCGACGTTTAACTGAAGCTTTCTTT.

The CDR3 coding sequence is TGTGCCAGCAGTGAATGGACTAGCGGGGGGTTCACCGGGGAGCTGTTTTTT. This encodes CASSEWTSGGFTGELFF. The chain uses TRBV6-1 and TRBJ2-2; TRBD2 aligns across 14 bases. The CDR3 is made up of 17 amino acids. V was pared by 2 bases and J by 4 bases, with 3 bases of the junction left unmatched. Germline V CDR1 and CDR2: MNHNS, SASEGT.

The chain combines TRBV28 with TRBJ2-3; 10 bases fit TRBD2. V lost 8 bases to trimming and J lost 9 bases; unmatched junction nucleotides: 14. The V gene's germline CDR1 is MDHEN and CDR2 SYDVKM. This CDR3 has 15 residues. Here the CDR3 reads CASGLSGRRGGTQYF. The CDR3 nucleotides read TGTGCCAGCGGACTTAGCGGGAGGCGGGGGGGGACGCAGTATTTT.

This clone was detected only a few times. The J gene is TRBJ2-7, the V gene TRBV4-1; D might be TRBD1 (6 bases). CDR3 length: 13 amino acids. V lost 4 bases to trimming and J lost 3 bases, with 10 bases between them. Germline V gives CDR1 MGHRA, CDR2 YSYEKL. Written as DNA, the CDR3 is TGCGCCAGCAGCCGGATACAGGGCTACGAGCAGTACTTC. Translating it yields CASSRIQGYEQYF.

The genes are TRBV15 and TRBJ2-1; D is unresolved. V was shortened by 0 bases and J by 8 bases, with 11 bases between the two germline ends. CDR3 length: 14 amino acids. Germline lookup yields CDR1 LNHNV and CDR2 YYDKDF (reference sequence). The CDR3 here is CATSRDRLSDEQFF. The CDR3 DNA sequence: TGTGCCACCAGCAGAGATAGGCTGAGCGATGAGCAGTTCTTC.

The CDR3 loop is CASSWRQGADGYTF. The DNA of the CDR3 is TGTGCCAGCAGCTGGCGACAGGGGGCAGATGGCTACACCTTC. The chain couples TRBV27 to TRBJ1-2, with 10 bases identical to TRBD1. The CDR3 contains 14 residues. The V gene end was trimmed by 6 bases and the J gene end by 6 bases; junction bases not matched to a gene: 7. Germline V lookup: CDR1 MNHEY, CDR2 SMNVEV (reference sequence).

V is TRBV4-2 and J is TRBJ2-3; 11 bases are a match to TRBD2. J lost 12 bases, V lost 0 bases, and 11 bases had no gene match. The CDR3 runs to 16 residues. The germline CDR1 and CDR2 sequences are LGHNA and YNFKEQ. CDR3 protein: CASSQEGFTSGSLQYF. Written as DNA, the CDR3 is TGTGCCAGCAGCCAAGAGGGGTTTACTAGCGGGAGTCTACAGTATTTT.

CDR3 protein: CATTSGRTDTQYF. CDR3 DNA: TGTGCCACTACTAGCGGGAGGACAGATACGCAGTATTTT. This sequence joins TRBV6-5 and TRBJ2-3, with 12 bases fitting TRBD2. V lost 10 bases to trimming and J lost 3 bases; unmatched junction nucleotides: 2. Germline lookup yields CDR1 MNHEY and CDR2 SVGAGI. The CDR3 covers 13 residues.

This clone was recorded once. The CDR3 sequence is CASSEALAANNEQFF. As DNA, the CDR3 is TGTGCCAGCAGTGAAGCGCTAGCGGCGAACAATGAGCAGTTCTTC. The V gene is TRBV25-1, the J gene TRBJ2-1; 7 bases are shared with TRBD2. With V trimmed by 2 bases and J by 5 bases, 6 bases remained unmatched. The CDR3 loop spans 15 amino acids. CDR1 is MGHDK, CDR2 SYGVNS, per germline. The entire variable domain, with the rest obtained from reference TRBV25-1 and TRBJ2-1, is as follows: EADIYQTPRYLVIGTGKKITLECSQTMGHDKMYWYQQDPGMELHLIHYSYGVNSTEKGDLSSESTVSRIRTEHFPLTLESARPSHTSQYLCASSEALAANNEQFFGPGTRLTVL.

The chain uses TRBV7-8 and TRBJ1-4; D is perhaps TRBD1 (5 bases). This CDR3 spans 14 amino acids. V was cut by 4 bases and J by 7 bases, with 13 bases left in between. Germline CDR1 SGHVS, CDR2 FQNEAQ. The CDR3 DNA sequence: TGTGCCAGCAGCTCGGGCCCAAGGGGTGAAAAACTGTTTTTT. Encoded protein: CASSSGPRGEKLFF.

The J gene is TRBJ1-2, the V gene TRBV28; D call uncertain. CDR3 length equals 17 residues. V was clipped by 6 bases and J by 0 bases, with 20 bases between them. Germline CDR1 MDHEN, CDR2 SYDVKM. In DNA form, the CDR3 reads TGTGCCAGCAGCCCTCTTTTACGAGGGAGGCCTAACTATGGCTACACCTTC. This translates into CASSPLLRGRPNYGYTF.